This is a list of T cell receptor beta chains from one sample in a study of human T cells and chemical hapten exposure. TCRdb reanalysed the RACE reads using MiXCR and keeps one entry per CDR3 protein. The profile covers approximately 100,000 distinct CDR3 sequences, with 8% to 10% appearing a single time and around 3.6% taken by the ten largest. The input for sequencing was whole blood, taken in connection with sensitization to the hapten diphenylcyclopropenone (DPC). The receptor source for this set is a woman in her thirties or forties with alopecia areata. Some clones in this sample may be carry-over from other donors' samples. Both conserved end residues are part of each CDR3. D genes are given only for firm matches. For some rows the clone size is stated as once, few or many, or as a class when expanded; others skip it.

J gene: TRBJ1-5
D gene: NA
V gene: TRBV4-1
clone size: many
CDR3 DNA: TGCGCCAGCAGCCAAGAAGGGGCCCGTCAGCCCCAGCATTTT
CDR3 protein: CASSQEGARQPQHF

J gene: TRBJ2-1
D gene: TRBD2
V gene: TRBV20-1
clone size: NA
CDR3 DNA: TGCAGTGCTTGGGATAGCGGGGGAAATTACAATGAGCAGTTCTTC
CDR3 protein: CSAWDSGGNYNEQFF

J gene: TRBJ2-6
D gene: NA
V gene: TRBV7-6
clone size: many
CDR3 DNA: TGTGCCAGCATGAGCTCTGGGGCCAACGTCCTGACTTTC
CDR3 protein: CASMSSGANVLTF

J gene: TRBJ1-5
D gene: NA
V gene: TRBV6-1
clone size: many
CDR3 DNA: TGTGCCAGCAGGGCAACTTCGGGGGTAAATCAGCCCCAGCATTTT
CDR3 protein: CASRATSGVNQPQHF

J gene: TRBJ1-1
D gene: NA
V gene: TRBV5-6
clone size: many
CDR3 DNA: TGTGCCAGCAGCTTTCCGGGGGCGAACACTGAAGCTTTCTTT
CDR3 protein: CASSFPGANTEAFF

J gene: TRBJ2-3
D gene: TRBD1
V gene: TRBV7-2
clone size: few
CDR3 DNA: TGTGCCAGCAGCTCCAACGACAGGGGGCGAAGAGATACGCAGTATTTT
CDR3 protein: CASSSNDRGRRDTQYF

J gene: TRBJ2-3
D gene: TRBD2
V gene: TRBV7-8
clone size: many
CDR3 DNA: TGTGCCAGCAGCCGGCTAGCGGGGGGCCACACAGATACGCAGTATTTT
CDR3 protein: CASSRLAGGHTDTQYF

J gene: TRBJ1-4
D gene: NA
V gene: TRBV6-5
clone size: many
CDR3 DNA: TGTGCCAGCAGTTACAGGGTCGGAAAACTGTTTTTT
CDR3 protein: CASSYRVGKLFF

J gene: TRBJ2-3
D gene: NA
V gene: TRBV27
clone size: NA
CDR3 DNA: TGTGCCAGCAGTTTATCAACAGGGTATAGCACAGATACGCAGTATTTT
CDR3 protein: CASSLSTGYSTDTQYF

J gene: TRBJ1-2
D gene: TRBD1
V gene: TRBV10-3
clone size: NA
CDR3 DNA: TGTGCCATCAGTGAGCCTAGGACAGGGGGCAATGTAAATGGCTACACCTTC
CDR3 protein: CAISEPRTGGNVNGYTF

J gene: TRBJ1-2
D gene: NA
V gene: TRBV12-3/TRBV12-4
clone size: many
CDR3 DNA: TGTGCCAGCAGCTTAAGGTGGATCGGGACTGAGGGGGGCTACACCTTC
CDR3 protein: CASSLRWIGTEGGYTF

J gene: TRBJ2-1
D gene: NA
V gene: TRBV29-1
clone size: many
CDR3 DNA: TGCAGCGTTGGGGCGCAGTTGGAGTTCTTC
CDR3 protein: CSVGAQLEFF

J gene: TRBJ1-3
D gene: NA
V gene: TRBV6-6
clone size: many
CDR3 DNA: TGTGCCAGCAGTTACCTTACTTTAGGGAGAGCCTCTGGAAACACCATATATTTT
CDR3 protein: CASSYLTLGRASGNTIYF

J gene: TRBJ2-7
D gene: NA
V gene: TRBV4-1
clone size: NA
CDR3 DNA: TGCGCCAGCAGCCAAGTGCAGGGATTCTACGAGCAGTACTTC
CDR3 protein: CASSQVQGFYEQYF

J gene: TRBJ2-3
D gene: NA
V gene: TRBV7-3
clone size: NA
CDR3 DNA: TGTGCCAGCAGCCTCTACGGGGTTACCACAGATACGCAGTATTTT
CDR3 protein: CASSLYGVTTDTQYF

J gene: TRBJ2-7
D gene: TRBD2
V gene: TRBV20-1
clone size: many
CDR3 DNA: TGCAGTGCTAGAGAGGGACTAGCTCGCTACGAGCAGTACTTC
CDR3 protein: CSAREGLARYEQYF

J gene: TRBJ2-7
D gene: TRBD1
V gene: TRBV6-6
clone size: few
CDR3 DNA: TGTGCCAGCAGTTACGACGGGACAGGGGTCTACGAGCAGTACTTC
CDR3 protein: CASSYDGTGVYEQYF

J gene: TRBJ2-1
D gene: TRBD1
V gene: TRBV11-2
clone size: many
CDR3 DNA: TGTGCCAGCAGCCCGATACAGGGGAGCTCCTACAATGAGCAGTTCTTC
CDR3 protein: CASSPIQGSSYNEQFF

J gene: TRBJ1-2
D gene: NA
V gene: TRBV11-2
clone size: many
CDR3 DNA: TGTGCCAGCAGCTTGGAGCCGGGCCTAGGGTTCACCTTC
CDR3 protein: CASSLEPGLGFTF

J gene: TRBJ2-5
D gene: TRBD2
V gene: TRBV5-1
clone size: few
CDR3 DNA: TGCGCCAGCAGCTTGGGCTCCGGGACTATCCAAGAGACCCAGTACTTC
CDR3 protein: CASSLGSGTIQETQYF

J gene: TRBJ2-5
D gene: NA
V gene: TRBV7-8
clone size: many
CDR3 DNA: TGTGCCAGCAGCTTTATGGACTGGGCGTACCAAGAGACCCAGTACTTC
CDR3 protein: CASSFMDWAYQETQYF

J gene: TRBJ2-3
D gene: NA
V gene: TRBV2
clone size: NA
CDR3 DNA: TGTGCCAGCAGCCCCCAAGGACAGCACACAGATACGCAGTATTTT
CDR3 protein: CASSPQGQHTDTQYF

J gene: TRBJ1-2
D gene: NA
V gene: TRBV7-2
clone size: NA
CDR3 DNA: TGTGCCAGCAGCAAAGGACAGAATTATGGCTACACCTTC
CDR3 protein: CASSKGQNYGYTF

J gene: TRBJ2-5
D gene: NA
V gene: TRBV7-9
clone size: many
CDR3 DNA: TGTGCCAGCAGCTTTTCGAGGGAGGAGGAGACCCAGTACTTC
CDR3 protein: CASSFSREEETQYF

J gene: TRBJ1-2
D gene: NA
V gene: TRBV20-1
clone size: NA
CDR3 DNA: TGCAGTGCTAGAGATAGGGGAACAGGGAGTTTCGGCTATGGCTACACCTTC
CDR3 protein: CSARDRGTGSFGYGYTF

J gene: TRBJ1-5
D gene: NA
V gene: TRBV6-2/TRBV6-3
clone size: few
CDR3 DNA: TGTGCCAGCAGGCCACAGAGCTATAGCAATCAGCCCCAGCATTTT
CDR3 protein: CASRPQSYSNQPQHF

J gene: TRBJ2-5
D gene: NA
V gene: TRBV13
clone size: many
CDR3 DNA: TGTGCCAGCAGCTTAAGACAGGAGAAAGAGACCCAGTACTTC
CDR3 protein: CASSLRQEKETQYF

J gene: TRBJ2-2
D gene: TRBD1
V gene: TRBV14
clone size: many
CDR3 DNA: TGTGCCAGCAGCCAAGCAGGACAGGGGGCCGGCGGGGAGCTGTTTTTT
CDR3 protein: CASSQAGQGAGGELFF

J gene: TRBJ2-3
D gene: NA
V gene: TRBV7-9
clone size: NA
CDR3 DNA: TGTGCCAGCAGCCCTAGGCGAGGGAGCACAGATACGCAGTATTTT
CDR3 protein: CASSPRRGSTDTQYF

J gene: TRBJ2-3
D gene: TRBD2
V gene: TRBV6-2/TRBV6-3
clone size: many
CDR3 DNA: TGTGCCAGCAGTTACCCCTCCAGCGGGATATCAGATACGCAGTATTTT
CDR3 protein: CASSYPSSGISDTQYF

J gene: TRBJ1-1
D gene: NA
V gene: TRBV6-8
clone size: NA
CDR3 DNA: TGTGCCAATGACCCCTACCCCGCTGAAGCTTTCTTT
CDR3 protein: CANDPYPAEAFF

J gene: TRBJ2-2
D gene: NA
V gene: TRBV19
clone size: NA
CDR3 DNA: TGTGCCAGTAGTCTAAGCCAGGGAGGCACCGGGGAGCTGTTTTTT
CDR3 protein: CASSLSQGGTGELFF

J gene: TRBJ2-5
D gene: NA
V gene: TRBV7-2
clone size: many
CDR3 DNA: TGTGCCAGCAGCTTAAGCTTAGAGACCCAGTACTTC
CDR3 protein: CASSLSLETQYF

J gene: TRBJ1-6
D gene: NA
V gene: TRBV7-6
clone size: many
CDR3 DNA: TGTGCCAGCAGCTTGCAGGGAAGGATAAATTCACCCCTCCACTTT
CDR3 protein: CASSLQGRINSPLHF

J gene: TRBJ2-3
D gene: TRBD2
V gene: TRBV12-3/TRBV12-4
clone size: few
CDR3 DNA: TGTGCCAGCAGTTTAGGGCTAGCGGGAGCAGATACGCAGTATTTT
CDR3 protein: CASSLGLAGADTQYF

J gene: TRBJ1-2
D gene: NA
V gene: TRBV9
clone size: NA
CDR3 DNA: TGTGCCAGCAGCAAGGGGGAGGGTGGCTATGGCTACACCTTC
CDR3 protein: CASSKGEGGYGYTF